This T cell receptor beta chain was profiled in a study of OX40 agonist ivuxolimab in advanced cancers. This table comes from immunoSEQ multiplex PCR, and its TCRdb copy is limited to in-frame clones, with some not included. The sample holds around 15,000 clones, roughly 90% seen once. This sample comprised CD4+ or CD8+ T cells sorted from blood, obtained in a trial of the OX40 agonist ivuxolimab. The receptor's source is an adult with an advanced solid tumor such as melanoma, head and neck, liver or kidney cancer.

The CDR3 region is CASTPELTGTGANVLTF. The CDR3 DNA reads as TGTGCCAGCACGCCTGAACTGACAGGAACTGGGGCCAACGTCCTGACTTTC. The chain recombines TRBV9 with TRBJ2-6, with a possible D match to TRBD1 (6 bases). V was trimmed by 6 bases and J by 2 bases, leaving 18 bases between them. This CDR3 has 17 amino acids. Per germline, CDR1 SGDLS and CDR2 YYNGEE.